A single sample is the source of the 22 T cell receptor beta chains below, sequenced in a study of T cell responses to AZD1222 COVID-19 vaccine. The data were produced by immunoSEQ multiplex PCR, yet TCRdb's version contains in-frame clones alone and is incomplete. The sample records roughly 49,000 clones, approximately 90% being singletons. The sample here was peripheral blood, taken 28 days after the second AZD1222 dose. These receptor sequences come from an adult who received the AZD1222 COVID-19 vaccine.

J is TRBJ2-3 and V is TRBV7-8; no definite D call. From germline, CDR1 is SGHVS and CDR2 FQNEAQ. Trimming took 5 bases from V and 2 from J, leaving 14 bases between them. The CDR3 has 15 amino acids. CDR3: CASSTARSNTDTQYF. In DNA, the CDR3 is TGTGCCAGCAGCACGGCTAGAAGCAACACAGATACGCAGTATTTT.

This chain joins TRBV7-2 and TRBJ2-3; D uncertain. Per the germline V gene, CDR1 is SGHTA and CDR2 is FQGNSA. The CDR3 runs 14 residues. V was trimmed by 0 bases and J by 5 bases, leaving 9 bases between them. In DNA, the CDR3 is TGTGCCAGCAGCTTAGCGCCGACTGGAGATACGCAGTATTTT. Amino acids: CASSLAPTGDTQYF.

The chain joins TRBV6-5 to TRBJ2-7, with 12 nucleotides matching TRBD2. CDR1 and CDR2 from the germline V gene are MNHEY and SVGAGI. J was trimmed by 12 bases and V by 2 bases; bases with no gene match: 11. The CDR3 contains 15 residues. DNA of the CDR3: TGTGCCAGCAGTTACACTACGACTAGCGGGAGTATCAGGTACTTC. Its protein product is CASSYTTTSGSIRYF.

This chain uses TRBV6-6 with TRBJ2-1; 11 nucleotides line up with TRBD2. Per the germline V gene, CDR1 is MNHNY and CDR2 is SVGAGI (reference sequence). This CDR3 comprises 15 residues. J was trimmed by 8 bases and V by 7 bases; bases with no gene match: 10. The CDR3 DNA reads as TGTGCCAGCACCTCTCAGAAGGGACTAGCGGATGAGCAGTTCTTC. Protein: CASTSQKGLADEQFF.

The chain couples TRBV4-2 to TRBJ1-2; D might be TRBD1 (6 bases). Germline V gives CDR1 LGHNA, CDR2 YNFKEQ. Trimming left V 0 bases short and J 0 bases short, with 11 bases between. The CDR3 loop spans 16 amino acids. The CDR3 here is CASSQESRTANYGYTF. CDR3 in DNA: TGTGCCAGCAGCCAAGAATCAAGGACAGCTAACTATGGCTACACCTTC.

The chain combines TRBV20-1 with TRBJ2-5; D gene unclear. CDR3 size: 11 residues. Germline V gene sequence: CDR1 DFQATT, CDR2 SNEGSKA (reference sequence). Trimming took off 6 bases at V and 2 bases at J, with 7 bases between the two ends. Here the CDR3 reads CSAKAQETQYF. The CDR3 nucleotides read TGCAGTGCCAAGGCACAAGAGACCCAGTACTTC.

The V call is TRBV7-9, the J call TRBJ1-4; D is undetermined. V was shortened by 2 bases and J by 2 bases, with 6 bases between the two germline ends. Per the germline V gene, CDR1 is SEHNR and CDR2 is FQNEAQ (reference sequence). The CDR3 is 14 amino acids. CDR3 in DNA: TGTGCCAGCAGCTTACCCGTGACTAATGAAAAACTGTTTTTT. It is translated as CASSLPVTNEKLFF.

J is TRBJ2-1 and V is TRBV2; D is possibly TRBD2 (5 bases). The length of the CDR3 is 11 residues. Germline CDR1 SNHLY, CDR2 FYNNEI. Trimming pared 2 bases from V and 14 bases from J, leaving 10 bases between. CDR3 amino acids: CASSETLEEFF. As DNA, the CDR3 is TGTGCCAGCAGTGAAACCCTGGAGGAGTTCTTC.

The chain carries TRBV24-1 and TRBJ1-2; 10 bases fit TRBD1. Germline CDR1 and CDR2: KGHDR and SFDVKD. Germline trimming cut 10 bases from V and 2 bases from J; bases unmatched to any gene: 6. This CDR3 region has 14 residues. CDR3 residues: CATSGTGVNYGYTF. The CDR3 DNA follows: TGTGCCACATCCGGGACAGGGGTCAACTATGGCTACACCTTC.

The chain recombines TRBV7-9 with TRBJ2-1, with 8 bases lining up with TRBD2. The trim removed 4 bases at V and 5 bases at J, leaving 10 bases unmatched. The CDR3 length is 16 residues. CDR1 and CDR2 (germline): SEHNR, FQNEAQ (reference sequence). The chain's CDR3 is CASSSLGGERDNEQFF. The CDR3 DNA sequence: TGTGCCAGCAGCTCTCTCGGGGGGGAGAGGGACAATGAGCAGTTCTTC.

The chain couples TRBV9 to TRBJ2-3; D is perhaps TRBD1 (6 bases). The CDR3 is made up of 14 amino acids. CDR1 SGDLS and CDR2 YYNGEE come from the germline V gene. With 3 bases removed from V and 2 bases from J, the gap between germline ends came to 10 bases. The CDR3 region has the DNA TGTGCCAGCAGCGATGGACAGACCACAGATACGCAGTATTTT. It specifies CASSDGQTTDTQYF.

This clone was seen just once. V gene TRBV6-6 combines with J gene TRBJ1-2; no definite D call. The V gene lost 8 bases and the J gene lost 0 bases, with 10 bases spanning the gap. The CDR3 totals 13 residues. Germline CDR1 is MNHNY and CDR2 is SVGAGI (reference sequence). This chain's CDR3 is CASGEPANYGYTF. The CDR3 coding sequence is TGTGCCAGCGGAGAGCCTGCTAACTATGGCTACACCTTC.

This chain joins TRBV18 and TRBJ2-7; D not resolved. The germline gives CDR1 KGHSH, CDR2 LQKENI. CDR3 length: 13 residues. Trimming removed 6 bases from V and 2 bases from J, with 11 bases in between. For the CDR3, the DNA is TGTGCCAGCTCTCCTCAGGCTACCTACGAGCAGTACTTC. Translation gives CASSPQATYEQYF.

V gene TRBV14 combines with J gene TRBJ2-5; tentative D call: TRBD2 (6 bases). The CDR3 is made up of 17 amino acids. From germline, CDR1 is SGHDN and CDR2 FVKESK. Trimming took off 1 base at V and 5 bases at J, with 20 bases between the two ends. Here the CDR3 reads CASSQGSLRGSRETQYF. CDR3 coding DNA: TGTGCCAGCAGCCAAGGGAGCCTTCGGGGGAGTCGTGAGACCCAGTACTTC.

V gene TRBV9 combines with J gene TRBJ2-3; 8 bases line up with TRBD1. Germline CDR1 SGDLS, CDR2 YYNGEE. The CDR3 runs 17 residues. V shed 2 bases and J 5 bases; nucleotides not matched to a gene: 13. The chain's CDR3 is CASSVAPQGAEIDTQYF. CDR3 nucleotides: TGTGCCAGCAGCGTGGCCCCGCAGGGGGCAGAAATAGATACGCAGTATTTT.

The chain links TRBV4-1 to TRBJ2-6; a possible D gene is TRBD1 (5 bases). Deletions cut 4 bases from V and 0 bases from J, with 10 bases between. This CDR3 is 16 amino acids long. Germline CDR1 MGHRA, CDR2 YSYEKL. For the CDR3, the DNA is TGCGCCAGCAGCCGAACAGGTAACTCTGGGGCCAACGTCCTGACTTTC. Translated: CASSRTGNSGANVLTF.

This sequence joins TRBV19 and TRBJ2-2, with D perhaps matching TRBD1 (5 bases). The V gene lost 9 bases and the J gene lost 1 base, with 12 bases spanning the gap. Germline V gene data show CDR1 as LNHDA and CDR2 as SQIVND (reference sequence). The CDR3 spans 14 residues. The DNA of the CDR3 is TGTGCCAGCTCCAAAGACAGGAACACCGGGGAGCTGTTTTTT. Its translation: CASSKDRNTGELFF.

The chain employs TRBV25-1 and TRBJ1-1; D remains ambiguous. Germline V gene data show CDR1 as MGHDK and CDR2 as SYGVNS. The CDR3 length is 14 residues. Trimming took off 3 bases at V and 2 bases at J, with 10 bases between the two ends. CDR3: CASSDPSVNTEAFF. CDR3 DNA: TGTGCCAGCAGTGACCCCTCAGTAAACACTGAAGCTTTCTTT.

This rearrangement joins TRBV11-2 to TRBJ2-3; D is possibly TRBD1 (5 bases). The CDR3 runs 18 residues. The V end was cut by 5 bases, the J end by 0 bases, with 21 bases between. Germline V lookup: CDR1 SGHAT, CDR2 FQNNGV. As DNA, the CDR3 is TGTGCCAGCAGCCTGGGGCAGGGAAAGGGTTTAAGCACAGATACGCAGTATTTT. Translating gives CASSLGQGKGLSTDTQYF.

This clone was detected once. This chain connects TRBV10-3 to TRBJ1-1; D is uncertain. The V and J ends lost 5 bases and 1 base respectively, with 5 bases between them. Germline V gene lookup returns CDR1 ENHRY and CDR2 SYGVKD. The CDR3 sequence is 12 residues long. This CDR3 is CAISRGNTEAFF. The DNA of the CDR3 is TGTGCCATCAGTCGAGGGAACACTGAAGCTTTCTTT.

The CDR3 DNA reads as TGTGCCAGCAGCGGGCACAACAATGAGCAGTTCTTC. As protein: CASSGHNNEQFF. The chain joins TRBV25-1 to TRBJ2-1; unclear D gene. This CDR3 has 12 residues. Between the trimmed V and J ends, which lost 6 bases and 5 bases, there was a span of 8 bases. The germline V gene has CDR1 MGHDK and CDR2 SYGVNS. Drawing the rest from reference TRBV25-1 and TRBJ2-1, the complete variable domain is EADIYQTPRYLVIGTGKKITLECSQTMGHDKMYWYQQDPGMELHLIHYSYGVNSTEKGDLSSESTVSRIRTEHFPLTLESARPSHTSQYLCASSGHNNEQFFGPGTRLTVL.

This clone was detected only a few times. V is TRBV10-2 and J is TRBJ2-5; 13 positions agree with TRBD2. CDR1 and CDR2 from the germline V gene are WSHSY and SAAADI. Germline trimming cut 2 bases from V and 3 bases from J; bases unmatched to any gene: 6. CDR3 length: 17 amino acids. The DNA for the CDR3 is TGCGCCAGCAGTGAGCCCTCCGGGACTAGCGGGAAAGAGACCCAGTACTTC. Translating it yields CASSEPSGTSGKETQYF.